The present entry profiles one T cell receptor (beta chain) with its context. Its antigen is unidentified. Germline assignment: CDR1 MGHDK and CDR2 SYGVNS. CDR3 length: 14 amino acids. Trimming pared 0 bases from V and 7 bases from J, leaving 12 bases between. The data were obtained in a study of vaccination and CD4 T cells after COVID-19. As for the study in general: The control cultures got either a CEFX pool, an HIV-1 Nef pool, or no peptide at all. Findings and limits, study-wide: The rise in median SARS-CoV-2-reactive clonotypes, from around 20 to 38, was not significant.

Treatment defined: roughly nine-day PBMC culture with coronavirus spike peptide pools or control peptides (ViraFEST assay). Sequenced with the Oncomine TCR Beta short-read assay was DNA taken from cultured CD4+ T cells. It was cultured CD4+ T cells from which genomic DNA was extracted. Via MiXCR, TCRdb re-called the PCR reads, giving one row per CDR3 protein. The table includes roughly 19,000 distinct CDR3 sequences, roughly half detected once. The chain links TRBV25-1 to TRBJ1-1; D is undetermined. This TCR was recovered from a human donor who had recovered from COVID-19. The sample was CD4+ T cells from blood, cultured in vitro, taken after SARS-CoV-2 vaccination. The CDR3 here is CASSEYRSHSEAFF. CDR3 sequence (DNA): TGTGCCAGCAGTGAATACAGATCCCATAGTGAAGCTTTCTTT.